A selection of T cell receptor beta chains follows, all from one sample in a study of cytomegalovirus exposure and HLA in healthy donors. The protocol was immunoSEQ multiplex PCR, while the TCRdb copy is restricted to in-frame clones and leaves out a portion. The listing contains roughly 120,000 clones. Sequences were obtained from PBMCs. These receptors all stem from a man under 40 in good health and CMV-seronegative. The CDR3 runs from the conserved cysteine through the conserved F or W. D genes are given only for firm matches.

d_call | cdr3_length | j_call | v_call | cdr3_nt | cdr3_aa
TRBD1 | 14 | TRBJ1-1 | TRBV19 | TGTGCCAGTAGTAGAACGGACAGGCCGGGGGTAGCTTTCTTT | CASSRTDRPGVAFF
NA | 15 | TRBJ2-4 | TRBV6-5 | TGTGCCAGCAGACGGGACTCCCTCCTCCAAAACATTCAGTACTTC | CASRRDSLLQNIQYF
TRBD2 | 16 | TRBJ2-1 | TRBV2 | TGTGCCAGCAGTCCCGCCGGGACTAGCTTCGACAATGAGCAGTTCTTC | CASSPAGTSFDNEQFF
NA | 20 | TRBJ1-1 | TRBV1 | TGCACCAGCAGCCATCCCGTACAACGACAGGGGGCTGGGGGTAACACTGAAGCTTTCTTT | CTSSHPVQRQGAGGNTEAFF
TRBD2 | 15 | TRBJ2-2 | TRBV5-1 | TGCGCCAGCAGCTTGGGACTAGCGGGAGGAGGGGAGCTGTTTTTT | CASSLGLAGGGELFF
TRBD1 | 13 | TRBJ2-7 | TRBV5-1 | TGCGCCAGAGTGGGACAGCGAACCTACGAGCAGTACTTC | CARVGQRTYEQYF
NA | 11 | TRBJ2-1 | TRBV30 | TGTGCCTGGGACAGTTGGGATGAGCAGTTCTTC | CAWDSWDEQFF
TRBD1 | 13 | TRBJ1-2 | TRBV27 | TGTGCCAGCAGCGGAGACAGGGACTATGGCTACACCTTC | CASSGDRDYGYTF
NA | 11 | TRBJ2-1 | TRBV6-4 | TGTGCCAGCAGGCCCACAAATGAGCAGTTCTTC | CASRPTNEQFF
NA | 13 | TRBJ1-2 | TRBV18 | TGTGCCAGCTCACCCGACACCGACTATGGCTACACCTTC | CASSPDTDYGYTF
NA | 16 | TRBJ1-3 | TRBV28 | TGTGCCAGCAGTTCCCGAGACAGAGGCGATGGAAACACCATATATTTT | CASSSRDRGDGNTIYF
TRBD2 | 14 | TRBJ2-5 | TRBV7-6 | TGTGCCAGCAGCTTGGGGGGGGGTACAGAGACCCAGTACTTC | CASSLGGGTETQYF
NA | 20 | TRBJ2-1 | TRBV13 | TGTGCCAGCAGCTTGGAAATGAATAGCGGTAGTTTTTCCTCCTACAATGAGCAGTTCTTC | CASSLEMNSGSFSSYNEQFF
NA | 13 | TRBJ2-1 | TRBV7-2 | TGTGCCAGCAGCTTGGATGGAGGGGATGAGCAGTTCTTC | CASSLDGGDEQFF
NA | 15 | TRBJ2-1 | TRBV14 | TGTGCCAGCAGAAATCTGGCCCAACCGCTCAATGAGCAGTTCTTC | CASRNLAQPLNEQFF
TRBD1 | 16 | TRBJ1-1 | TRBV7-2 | TGTGCCAGCAGCCCCGGGACAGGCTTCATGAACACTGAAGCTTTCTTT | CASSPGTGFMNTEAFF
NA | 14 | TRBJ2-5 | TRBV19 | TGTGCCAGTAGTATAGATCAAGGAGGGGAGACCCAGTACTTC | CASSIDQGGETQYF
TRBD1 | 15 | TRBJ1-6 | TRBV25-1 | TGTGCCAGCAGTGACCGACAGGGTGAAAATTCACCCCTCCACTTT | CASSDRQGENSPLHF
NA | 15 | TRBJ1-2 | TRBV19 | TGTGCCAGTAGTGTTACAAACCGTCTCCCCTATGGCTACACCTTC | CASSVTNRLPYGYTF
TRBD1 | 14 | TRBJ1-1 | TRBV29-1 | TGCAGCGTTGGACAGGGGGCTCCGAACACTGAAGCTTTCTTT | CSVGQGAPNTEAFF
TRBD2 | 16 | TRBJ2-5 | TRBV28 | TGTGCCAGCCGTTTGGGACTAGCGGGAGGGCCAGAGACCCAGTACTTC | CASRLGLAGGPETQYF
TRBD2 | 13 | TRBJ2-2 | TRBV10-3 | TGTGCCATCAGATATCAAAGAGCGGGAGAGCTGTTTTTT | CAIRYQRAGELFF
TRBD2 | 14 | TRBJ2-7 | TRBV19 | TGTGCCACCAAGAGTGGGAGGGCCATCCACGAGCAGTACTTC | CATKSGRAIHEQYF
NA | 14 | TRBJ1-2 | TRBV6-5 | TGTGCCAGCCGCTCGACGGGGGGGGAAGGGCGCTACACCTTC | CASRSTGGEGRYTF
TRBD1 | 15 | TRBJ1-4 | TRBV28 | TGTGCCAGCAGTTTGGGGACAGTGGCTGATGAAAAACTGTTTTTT | CASSLGTVADEKLFF
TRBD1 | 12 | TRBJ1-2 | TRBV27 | TGTGCCAGCCTGGGACAGGGTTATGGCTACACCTTC | CASLGQGYGYTF
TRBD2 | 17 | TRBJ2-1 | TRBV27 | TGTGCCAGCAGTTTATCGGGGGTTCTAGCGGGCTACAATGAGCAGTTCTTC | CASSLSGVLAGYNEQFF
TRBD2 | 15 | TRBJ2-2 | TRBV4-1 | TGCGCCAGCAGGAGAAGCGGGAGGGCCACCGGGGAGCTGTTTTTT | CASRRSGRATGELFF
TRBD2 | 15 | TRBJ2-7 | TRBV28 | TGTGCCAGCAGTTTAGCCGGGACTAGCGACTACGAGCAGTACTTC | CASSLAGTSDYEQYF
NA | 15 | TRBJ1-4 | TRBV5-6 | TGTGCCAGCAGAACTTTACAGGGCCTACATGAAAAACTGTTTTTT | CASRTLQGLHEKLFF
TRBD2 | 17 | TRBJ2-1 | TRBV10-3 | TGTGCCATCAAGGGACTAGCGGGAGCGGAGGGATACAATGAGCAGTTCTTC | CAIKGLAGAEGYNEQFF
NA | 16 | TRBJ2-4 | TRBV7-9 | TGTGCCAGCAGCCTTGCCGCCGACAGGGCCAAAAACATTCAGTACTTC | CASSLAADRAKNIQYF
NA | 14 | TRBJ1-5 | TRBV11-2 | TGTGCCAGCAGCTTATCAGATAGCAATCAGCCCCAGCATTTT | CASSLSDSNQPQHF
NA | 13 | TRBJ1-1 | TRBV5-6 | TGTGCCAGCAGCTTGTTAGCAGCACCCGAAGCTTTCTTT | CASSLLAAPEAFF
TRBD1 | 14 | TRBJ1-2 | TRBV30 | TGTGCCTGGAGTGTAAAGGCAGGGGGGTATGGCTACACCTTC | CAWSVKAGGYGYTF
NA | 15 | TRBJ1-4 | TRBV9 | TGTGCCAGCAGCGTGGAGGGCAGACTAAATGAAAAACTGTTTTTT | CASSVEGRLNEKLFF
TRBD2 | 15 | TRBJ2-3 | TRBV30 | TGTGCCTGGAGTGGAGCGGGAGGGCATGGGGATACGCAGTATTTT | CAWSGAGGHGDTQYF
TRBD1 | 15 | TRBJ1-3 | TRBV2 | TGTGCCAGCAGGGAACAGGGGTCGGCTGGAAACACCATATATTTT | CASREQGSAGNTIYF
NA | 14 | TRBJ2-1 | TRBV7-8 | TGTGCCAGCAGGGGAGGGGGCTCCTACAATGAGCAGTTCTTC | CASRGGGSYNEQFF
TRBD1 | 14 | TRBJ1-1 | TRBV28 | TGTGCCAGCAGGAAGACAGGGCCGAACACTGAAGCTTTCTTT | CASRKTGPNTEAFF
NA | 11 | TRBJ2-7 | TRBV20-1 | TGCAGTGCTAGCGGGGACTACGAGCAGTACTTC | CSASGDYEQYF
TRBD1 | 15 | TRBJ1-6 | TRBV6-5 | TGTGCCAGCAGTTACTCCGCACAGGGGGAATCACCCCTCCACTTT | CASSYSAQGESPLHF
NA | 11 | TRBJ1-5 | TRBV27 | TGTGCCAGCGGCTTGGATCAGCCCCAGCATTTT | CASGLDQPQHF
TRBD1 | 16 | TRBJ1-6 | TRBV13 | TGTGCCAGCAGTAGGGCTGGGACAGTCTATAATTCACCCCTCCACTTT | CASSRAGTVYNSPLHF
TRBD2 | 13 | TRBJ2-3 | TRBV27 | TGTGCCAGCAGGGTAGCGGGAGGGGATACGCAGTATTTT | CASRVAGGDTQYF
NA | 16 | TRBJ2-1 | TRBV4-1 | TGCGCCAGCAGCCAATTGGACATTCTCTCCTACAATGAGCAGTTCTTC | CASSQLDILSYNEQFF
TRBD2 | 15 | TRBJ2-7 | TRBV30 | TGTGCCTGGAGTGTAACGGCGGGAGGGCCGTACGAGCAGTACTTC | CAWSVTAGGPYEQYF
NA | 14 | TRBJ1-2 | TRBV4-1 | TGCGCCAGCAGCCACGCTTACCAGGTGGATGGCTACACCTTC | CASSHAYQVDGYTF
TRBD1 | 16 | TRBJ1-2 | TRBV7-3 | TGTGCCAGCAGCTTAGTGGGACAGGGTTCCTCTGATGGCTACACCTTC | CASSLVGQGSSDGYTF
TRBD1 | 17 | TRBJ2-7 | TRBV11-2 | TGTGCCAGCAGCTTAAGCCCCCGGGACAGGGGGCACTACGAGCAGTACTTC | CASSLSPRDRGHYEQYF
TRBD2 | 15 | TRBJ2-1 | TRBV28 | TGTGCCAGCAGCTCGACTAGCGGGAGAGGGGTTGAGCAGTTCTTC | CASSSTSGRGVEQFF
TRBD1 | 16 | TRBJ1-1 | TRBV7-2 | TGTGCCAGCAGCTTAGTTGGGACAGGCGGGCACACTGAAGCTTTCTTT | CASSLVGTGGHTEAFF
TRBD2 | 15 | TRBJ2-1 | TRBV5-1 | TGCGCCAGCAGCTCGGGACTAGCGGCCTTCAATGAGCAGTTCTTC | CASSSGLAAFNEQFF
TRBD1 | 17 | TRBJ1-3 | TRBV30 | TGTGCCTGGAGTGTGACAGGGGGCGCAGAGTCAGGAAACACCATATATTTT | CAWSVTGGAESGNTIYF
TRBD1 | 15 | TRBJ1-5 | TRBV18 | TGTGCCAGCTCAGGGGACAGGGGTATCAATCAGCCCCAGCATTTT | CASSGDRGINQPQHF